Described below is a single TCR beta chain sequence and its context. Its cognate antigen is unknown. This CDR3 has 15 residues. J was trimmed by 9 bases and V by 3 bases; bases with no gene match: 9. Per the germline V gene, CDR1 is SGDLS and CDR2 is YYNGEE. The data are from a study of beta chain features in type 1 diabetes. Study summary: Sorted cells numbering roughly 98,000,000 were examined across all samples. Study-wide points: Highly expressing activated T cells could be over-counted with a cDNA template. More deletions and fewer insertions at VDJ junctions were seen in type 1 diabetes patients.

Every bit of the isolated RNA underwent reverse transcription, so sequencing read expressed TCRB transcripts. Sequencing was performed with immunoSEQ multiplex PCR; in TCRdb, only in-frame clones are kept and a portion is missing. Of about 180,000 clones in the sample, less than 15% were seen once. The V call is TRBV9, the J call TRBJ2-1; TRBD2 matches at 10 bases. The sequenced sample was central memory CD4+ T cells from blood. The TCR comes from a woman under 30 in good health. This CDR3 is CASSGEAGGGIEQFF. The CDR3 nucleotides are TGTGCCAGCAGCGGTGAAGCGGGAGGGGGTATTGAGCAGTTCTTC.